The 9 T cell receptor beta chains listed next were all sequenced from one sample in a study of beta chain features in type 1 diabetes. Since all of the isolated RNA was reverse transcribed, expressed TCRB transcripts were what got sequenced. The method was immunoSEQ multiplex PCR; TCRdb's version includes in-frame clones alone and lacks a portion of them. The data contain about 330,000 clones, approximately 10% of them seen just once; the ten biggest clones take up approximately 0.016%. The sequenced sample was naive CD4+ T cells from blood. These receptors were collected from a woman aged 30 to 39 in good health.

This chain links TRBV15 with TRBJ2-7, with D possibly TRBD1 on 5 matching bases. V was clipped by 0 bases and J by 4 bases, with 10 bases between them. Per the germline V gene, CDR1 is LNHNV and CDR2 is YYDKDF (reference sequence). The CDR3 spans 14 residues. The CDR3 coding sequence is TGTGCCACCAGCAGAGATCCCGACAGTTACGAGCAGTACTTC. Residues: CATSRDPDSYEQYF.

This clone was seen a handful of times. The chain links TRBV9 to TRBJ1-3; D gene uncertain. Germline CDR1 reads SGDLS; CDR2 reads YYNGEE. With 0 bases removed from V and 2 bases from J, the gap between germline ends came to 12 bases. This CDR3 has 16 residues. The DNA for the CDR3 is TGTGCCAGCAGCGTAGGAGGTGCCGGGGCTGGAAACACCATATATTTT. It translates to CASSVGGAGAGNTIYF.

The table lists this clone with a few counts. The chain combines TRBV2 with TRBJ1-1, with D unclear. Deletions cut 6 bases from V and 0 bases from J, with 11 bases between. The CDR3 is 14 residues long. The germline gives CDR1 SNHLY, CDR2 FYNNEI. CDR3 amino acids: CASRRSFMNTEAFF. For the CDR3, the DNA is TGTGCCAGCAGGCGGAGTTTCATGAACACTGAAGCTTTCTTT.

The table lists this clone with a few counts. V gene TRBV27 combines with J gene TRBJ2-6; a possible D gene is TRBD2 (7 bases). This CDR3 has 17 residues. Germline V lookup: CDR1 MNHEY, CDR2 SMNVEV (reference sequence). V was shortened by 3 bases and J by 4 bases, with 16 bases between the two germline ends. In DNA form, the CDR3 reads TGTGCCAGCAGTTTCTTCGGGGCGGGGGCCGGGGCCAACGTCCTGACTTTC. It is translated as CASSFFGAGAGANVLTF.

This clone was seen a handful of times. In the same sample, other DNA sequences code for this CDR3. The genes are TRBV30 and TRBJ1-5; TRBD1 might be the D (5 bases). Germline V gene data show CDR1 as GTSNPN and CDR2 as SVGIG (reference sequence). The CDR3 runs to 13 residues. Trimming pared 2 bases from V and 4 bases from J, leaving 9 bases between. The CDR3 sequence is CAWSRAGNQPQHF. In DNA, the CDR3 is TGTGCCTGGAGTAGGGCAGGGAATCAGCCCCAGCATTTT.

The chain carries TRBV7-3 and TRBJ2-2; TRBD1 matches 8 bases. This CDR3 is 14 amino acids long. CDR1 SGHTA and CDR2 FQGTGA come from the germline V gene. Trimming took 4 bases from V and 5 from J; bases not matched to a gene: 3. The CDR3 region has the DNA TGTGCCAGCAGCTCGACAGGGGTAACCGGGGAGCTGTTTTTT. Its translation is CASSSTGVTGELFF.

J is TRBJ2-7 and V is TRBV7-9; TRBD2 matches at 9 bases. CDR1 and CDR2 from the germline V gene are SEHNR and FQNEAQ (reference sequence). The CDR3 has 15 residues. The junction had 4 bases not matched to a gene; V was cut back by 2 bases and J by 2 bases. CDR3 loop: CASSLRLAETYEQYF. CDR3 nucleotide sequence: TGTGCCAGCAGCTTACGACTAGCGGAGACCTACGAGCAGTACTTC.

This clone was seen a few times. This chain connects TRBV19 to TRBJ2-1, with TRBD1 matching over 7 bases. CDR3 length: 15 residues. Germline lookup yields CDR1 LNHDA and CDR2 SQIVND (reference sequence). The junction had 7 bases not matched to a gene; V was cut back by 3 bases and J by 5 bases. The CDR3 bases are TGTGCCAGTAGTATGAGAGGACAGGCGAACAATGAGCAGTTCTTC. This translates into CASSMRGQANNEQFF.

V usage is TRBV4-3 and J usage is TRBJ2-1; 7 bases align to TRBD2. The CDR3 has 16 amino acids. The ends lost 0 bases at V and 3 bases at J; junction bases unmatched: 5. Germline CDR1 LGHNA, CDR2 YSLEER. The CDR3 loop reads CASSQDRDYRYNEQFF. The DNA of the CDR3 is TGCGCCAGCAGCCAAGATCGGGACTACCGCTACAATGAGCAGTTCTTC.